This TCR beta chain was recovered during a study of shared clonotypes between healthy human individuals. At the level of the study: The study drew on a couple of women and a few men aged 18 to 49 as donors.

Study-level points and caveats: In having few donors, the study represented limited genetic and exposure-history diversity. Around 5% was the fraction of naive CD4 clonotypes found shared across four donors.

This clone has a handful of counts. Its antigen is still unknown. Per the original data handling: Junction-only sequences produced by ImmunoSEQ had no quality scores, so filtering differed. The repertoire was sequenced with immunoSEQ multiplex PCR; TCRdb's copy has only in-frame clones and lacks some. V and J calls plus clone size are reproduced from that table; the DNA served to infer D and trimming. The sample carries just under 350,000 clones, around 79% recorded once. The germline V and J ends were trimmed by 2 bases and 7 bases, with 12 bases remaining between them. The CDR3 is 14 amino acids. The germline CDR1 and CDR2 sequences are MDHEN and SYDVKM.

Sequencing input: memory CD4+ T cells sorted from blood. Subset of the sample: CD45RA-negative fraction. The TCR was taken from a man aged 25 to 40 in good health. The V and J genes are TRBV28 and TRBJ1-5; D gene ambiguous. CDR3 protein: CASSLGVGVQPQHF. The CDR3 DNA reads TGTGCCAGCAGTTTAGGCGTTGGCGTACAGCCCCAGCATTTT.